A selection of T cell receptor beta chains follows, all from one sample in a study of cytomegalovirus exposure and HLA in healthy donors. Method: immunoSEQ multiplex PCR; TCRdb's copy keeps in-frame clones and lacks some. Among about 160,000 clones listed, roughly 85% were seen once. Sequenced material: PBMCs. The receptors here all came from a man in his forties or fifties in good health and CMV-seronegative. Each CDR3 is given with its conserved first and last residue. The D gene is left open where the match is weak. Expanded clones are given a class, and other clones once, few, many or no size at all.

V: TRBV19
D: TRBD1
size: .
J: TRBJ2-7
CDR3: CASSPPGTGLSEQYF
DNA: TGTGCCAGTAGCCCTCCCGGGACAGGGCTTTCCGAGCAGTACTTC

V: TRBV5-1
D: .
size: .
J: TRBJ1-2
CDR3: CASSTERVLASGYTF
DNA: TGCGCCAGCAGTACCGAACGGGTTCTTGCAAGCGGCTACACCTTC

V: TRBV28
D: TRBD2
size: .
J: TRBJ2-3
CDR3: CASSARTSRTSTGRTDTQYF
DNA: TGTGCCAGCAGTGCCAGAACATCTCGGACTAGCACGGGGAGGACAGATACGCAGTATTTT

V: TRBV15
D: .
size: .
J: TRBJ1-2
CDR3: CATSREQRYGYTF
DNA: TGTGCCACCAGCAGAGAGCAGCGCTATGGCTACACCTTC

V: TRBV5-1
D: .
size: .
J: TRBJ2-1
CDR3: CASSPKRDSSSISYNEQFF
DNA: TGCGCCAGCAGCCCCAAACGGGACTCGTCTTCAATCTCCTACAATGAGCAGTTCTTC

V: TRBV18
D: .
size: .
J: TRBJ2-2
CDR3: CASSSLDSANTGELFF
DNA: TGTGCCAGCTCATCCCTAGACAGTGCGAACACCGGGGAGCTGTTTTTT

V: TRBV7-9
D: TRBD2
size: .
J: TRBJ2-1
CDR3: CASSNRAGGADNEQFF
DNA: TGTGCCAGCAGCAACCGAGCGGGAGGAGCGGACAATGAGCAGTTCTTC

V: TRBV7-9
D: .
size: .
J: TRBJ2-6
CDR3: CASSSTGSGANVLTF
DNA: TGTGCCAGCAGCTCAACAGGCTCTGGGGCCAACGTCCTGACTTTC

V: TRBV5-4
D: TRBD2
size: once
J: TRBJ2-1
CDR3: CASSLSAGGFNEQFF
DNA: TGTGCCAGCAGCTTATCAGCGGGAGGGTTTAATGAGCAGTTCTTC

V: TRBV15
D: TRBD1
size: .
J: TRBJ2-7
CDR3: CATSQGTGDYEQYF
DNA: TGTGCCACCTCCCAAGGGACAGGAGACTACGAGCAGTACTTC

V: TRBV19
D: TRBD2
size: .
J: TRBJ2-3
CDR3: CASNGGSVADTQYF
DNA: TGTGCCAGTAACGGCGGGAGTGTTGCAGATACGCAGTATTTT

V: TRBV6-1
D: .
size: once
J: TRBJ1-5
CDR3: CASSNQGSNQPQHF
DNA: TGTGCCAGCAGCAACCAGGGGAGCAATCAGCCCCAGCATTTT

V: TRBV7-2
D: .
size: few
J: TRBJ2-5
CDR3: CASSSQGGETQYF
DNA: TGTGCCAGCAGCTCCCAAGGAGGAGAGACCCAGTACTTC

V: TRBV10-2
D: .
size: .
J: TRBJ1-5
CDR3: CASSEERYSNQPQHF
DNA: TGCGCCAGCAGTGAGGAGCGTTACAGCAATCAGCCCCAGCATTTT

V: TRBV5-1
D: TRBD1
size: once
J: TRBJ2-7
CDR3: CASTPQGQQYEQYF
DNA: TGCGCCAGCACCCCGCAGGGACAGCAATACGAGCAGTACTTC

V: TRBV4-3
D: .
size: few
J: TRBJ1-1
CDR3: CASSQAGMFGAFF
DNA: TGCGCCAGCAGCCAAGCAGGGATGTTCGGGGCTTTCTTT

V: TRBV11-2
D: TRBD2
size: .
J: TRBJ2-7
CDR3: CASPCARLALWQYF
DNA: TGTGCCAGCCCGTGCGCCCGACTAGCGTTATGGCAGTACTTC

V: TRBV10-3
D: TRBD2
size: .
J: TRBJ2-3
CDR3: CAISPRTSGRGTDTQYF
DNA: TGTGCCATCAGCCCTCGGACTAGCGGGAGAGGCACAGATACGCAGTATTTT

V: TRBV7-2
D: TRBD2
size: .
J: TRBJ2-7
CDR3: CASTPRGGGYEQYF
DNA: TGTGCCAGCACCCCTCGCGGCGGGGGCTACGAGCAGTACTTC

V: TRBV5-4
D: TRBD2
size: .
J: TRBJ2-1
CDR3: CASTTNPSGRVSYNEQFF
DNA: TGTGCCAGCACCACGAACCCTAGCGGGAGAGTATCCTACAATGAGCAGTTCTTC

V: TRBV4-2
D: .
size: .
J: TRBJ2-1
CDR3: CASSQEGDLNNEQFF
DNA: TGTGCCAGCAGCCAAGAGGGAGATTTAAACAATGAGCAGTTCTTC

V: TRBV5-1
D: TRBD1
size: .
J: TRBJ2-4
CDR3: CASSGVRDRLSSKNIQYF
DNA: TGCGCCAGCAGCGGGGTCCGGGACAGACTGAGTTCCAAAAACATTCAGTACTTC

V: TRBV19
D: TRBD2
size: .
J: TRBJ2-7
CDR3: CASSTARAGAYEQYF
DNA: TGTGCCAGTAGTACCGCCCGAGCGGGAGCCTACGAGCAGTACTTC

V: TRBV10-3
D: .
size: .
J: TRBJ2-7
CDR3: CAISDGGTYEQYF
DNA: TGTGCCATCAGTGACGGAGGAACCTACGAGCAGTACTTC

V: TRBV19
D: TRBD1
size: .
J: TRBJ2-7
CDR3: CASGPRDRGSLGEQYF
DNA: TGTGCCAGTGGTCCCCGGGACAGGGGATCCCTGGGCGAGCAGTACTTC

V: TRBV11-2
D: .
size: .
J: TRBJ1-2
CDR3: CASSYLQGVSGYTF
DNA: TGTGCCAGCAGCTACCTACAGGGTGTGTCTGGCTACACCTTC

V: TRBV28
D: .
size: .
J: TRBJ2-2
CDR3: CASRSPGMNTGELFF
DNA: TGTGCCAGCAGGAGCCCCGGGATGAACACCGGGGAGCTGTTTTTT

V: TRBV27
D: .
size: .
J: TRBJ2-1
CDR3: CASFSSNNEQFF
DNA: TGTGCCAGCTTTTCTAGCAACAATGAGCAGTTCTTC

V: TRBV11-2
D: .
size: .
J: TRBJ2-6
CDR3: CASSLHVSGANGLTF
DNA: TGTGCCAGCAGCTTACATGTCTCTGGGGCCAACGGCCTGACTTTC

V: TRBV5-5
D: TRBD2
size: .
J: TRBJ2-1
CDR3: CASSLALTSRYNEQFF
DNA: TGTGCCAGCAGCTTGGCTCTGACTAGCAGATACAATGAGCAGTTCTTC

V: TRBV6-1
D: TRBD1
size: .
J: TRBJ2-3
CDR3: CASILGTGTDTQYF
DNA: TGTGCCAGCATCCTAGGGACAGGCACAGATACGCAGTATTTT

V: TRBV25-1
D: .
size: .
J: TRBJ2-5
CDR3: CASSAPELGQETQYF
DNA: TGTGCCAGCAGTGCCCCCGAACTAGGTCAAGAGACCCAGTACTTC